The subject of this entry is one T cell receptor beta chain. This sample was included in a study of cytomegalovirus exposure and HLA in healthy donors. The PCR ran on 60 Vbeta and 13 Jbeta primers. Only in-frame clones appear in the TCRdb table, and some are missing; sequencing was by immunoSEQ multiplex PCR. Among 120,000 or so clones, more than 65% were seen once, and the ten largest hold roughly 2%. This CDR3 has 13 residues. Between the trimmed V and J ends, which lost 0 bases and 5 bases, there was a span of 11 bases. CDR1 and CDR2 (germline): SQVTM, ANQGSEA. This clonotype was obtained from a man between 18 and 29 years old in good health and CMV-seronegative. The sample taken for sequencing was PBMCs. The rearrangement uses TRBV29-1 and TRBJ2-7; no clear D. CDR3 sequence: CSVEDLNGDEQYF. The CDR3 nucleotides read TGCAGCGTTGAAGATCTAAACGGAGACGAGCAGTACTTC.